This TCR beta chain was profiled in a study of CD8 T cells in ankylosing spondylitis. Whole-study results and caveats: Significant enrichment of disease-linked clones was reportedly seen in matched ankylosing spondylitis synovial fluid. A TCR beta motif of under ten highly homologous variants appeared characteristic of ankylosing spondylitis blood. Relatively rare in peripheral blood, disease-linked clones were also CD8+.

Libraries for TCR beta were made by quantitative 5'-RACE with molecular barcodes. TCRdb processed the 5' RACE reads anew with MiXCR; each CDR3 protein has one entry. The sample records roughly 170,000 distinct CDR3 sequences, 9.8% being singletons. About this clonotype itself: Its target is not known.

Germline assignment: CDR1 MNHEY and CDR2 SMNVEV (reference sequence). Trimming cost V 3 bases and J 3 bases, with 15 bases left between them. The CDR3 runs 15 residues. This clonotype originated in a female donor with ankylosing spondylitis or in good health (not recorded which). V gene TRBV27 combines with J gene TRBJ2-7, with D tentatively TRBD2 (6 bases). The sequencing input was blood, either unsorted or a sorted T cell fraction (not recorded which). The DNA of the CDR3 is TGTGCCAGCAGTTTGCGATCCCGGGGGTACTACGAGCAGTACTTC. Its translation: CASSLRSRGYYEQYF.